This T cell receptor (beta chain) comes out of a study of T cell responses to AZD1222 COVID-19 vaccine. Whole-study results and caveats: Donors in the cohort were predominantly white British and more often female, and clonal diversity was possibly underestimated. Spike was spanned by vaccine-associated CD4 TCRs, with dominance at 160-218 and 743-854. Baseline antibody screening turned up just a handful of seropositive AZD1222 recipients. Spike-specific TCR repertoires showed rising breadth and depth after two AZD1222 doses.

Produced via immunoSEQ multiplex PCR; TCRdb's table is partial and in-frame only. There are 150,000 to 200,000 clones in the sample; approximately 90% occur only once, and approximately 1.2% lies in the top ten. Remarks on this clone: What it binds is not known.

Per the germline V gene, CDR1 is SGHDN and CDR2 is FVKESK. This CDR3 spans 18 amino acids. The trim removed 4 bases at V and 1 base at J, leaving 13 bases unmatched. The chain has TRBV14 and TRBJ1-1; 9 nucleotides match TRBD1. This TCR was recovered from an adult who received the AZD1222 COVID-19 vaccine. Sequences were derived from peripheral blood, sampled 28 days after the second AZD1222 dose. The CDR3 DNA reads TGTGCCAGCAGCCGAGAAATCGGGACAGGGATATGGAACACTGAAGCTTTCTTT. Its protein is CASSREIGTGIWNTEAFF.